This TCR beta chain stems from a study of cytomegalovirus exposure and HLA in healthy donors. Study context: There were 65 million to 85 million unique TCRs (from HLA-typed donors) in an early data release.

From germline, CDR1 is KGHSH and CDR2 LQKENI. Germline trimming cut 2 bases from V and 2 bases from J; bases unmatched to any gene: 3. The CDR3 spans 16 residues. Regarding the study as a whole: Later work found that TCR association rates differed between HLA loci; DRB1 had the most and HLA-C the fewest. Donors were assumed by presence/absence analyses to have roughly uniform sequencing depth. The study designated around 150 TCR beta chains cytomegalovirus-associated.

This clone was observed a handful of times. Its antigen is unidentified. The PCR ran on 60 Vbeta and 13 Jbeta primers. The method was immunoSEQ multiplex PCR; TCRdb's version includes in-frame clones alone and lacks a portion of them. The data show around 110,000 clones, over 60% seen once. The genes are TRBV18 and TRBJ2-6, with 7 bases fitting TRBD1. The origin of this receptor is a man younger than 35 in good health and CMV-seronegative. Input material: PBMCs. The CDR3 protein is CASSPKGTAGANVLTF. Written as DNA, the CDR3 is TGTGCCAGCTCACCAAAGGGGACAGCTGGGGCCAACGTCCTGACTTTC.